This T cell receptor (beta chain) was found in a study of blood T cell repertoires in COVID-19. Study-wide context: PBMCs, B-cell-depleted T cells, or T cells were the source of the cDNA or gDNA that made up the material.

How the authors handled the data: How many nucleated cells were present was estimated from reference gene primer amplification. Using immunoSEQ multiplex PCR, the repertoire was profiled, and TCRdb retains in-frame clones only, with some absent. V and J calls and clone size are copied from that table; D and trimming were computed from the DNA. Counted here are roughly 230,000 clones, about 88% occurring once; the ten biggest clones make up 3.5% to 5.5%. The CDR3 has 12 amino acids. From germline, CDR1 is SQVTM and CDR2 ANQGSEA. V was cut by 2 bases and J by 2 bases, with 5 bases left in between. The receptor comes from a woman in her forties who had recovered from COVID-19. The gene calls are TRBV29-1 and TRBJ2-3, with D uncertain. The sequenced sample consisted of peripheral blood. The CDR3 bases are TGCAGCGTTGAACAAAACACAGATACGCAGTATTTT. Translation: CSVEQNTDTQYF.